The clone carrying this T cell receptor (beta chain) showed up many times. The antigen remains undetermined. The source of the sample is a study of Ad26.COV2.S vaccination and SARS-CoV-2 variants. Study-wide points: Responses of spike-specific T cells (both CD8+ and CD4+) reportedly showed substantial breadth after vaccination.

The length of the CDR3 is 14 residues. Germline CDR1 SEHNR, CDR2 FQNEAQ (reference sequence). The V gene lost 4 bases and the J gene lost 0 bases, with 7 bases spanning the gap. Profiled with immunoSEQ multiplex PCR; TCRdb holds only in-frame clones, not every one. This sample carries over 110,000 clones, just over 85% of them seen once, and the ten largest clones take approximately 5%. V gene TRBV7-9 combines with J gene TRBJ1-3, with D hard to call. This TCR came from a human donor who had recovered from COVID-19. Material: peripheral blood, obtained after recovery from COVID-19. In DNA form, the CDR3 reads TGTGCCAGCAGCTCTACCAACTCTGGAAACACCATATATTTT. This encodes CASSSTNSGNTIYF.